This T cell receptor beta chain was found in a study of blood T cell repertoires in COVID-19. Study context: Some COVID-19 samples were acute and others convalescent; all came from the United States, Italy and Spain.

Trimming pared 5 bases from V and 0 bases from J, leaving 12 bases between. CDR3 length: 14 amino acids. Per the germline V gene, CDR1 is SGHKS and CDR2 is YYEKEE (reference sequence). Clones were sequenced by immunoSEQ multiplex PCR, and TCRdb holds only the in-frame ones, with some missing. There are around 260,000 clones in the sample; approximately 89% occur only once, and roughly 9.8% lies in the top ten. The chain combines TRBV5-5 with TRBJ2-7; D is ambiguous. This receptor was obtained from a middle-aged man who had recovered from COVID-19. Sequences were obtained from peripheral blood. In DNA, the CDR3 is TGTGCCAGCAGGCCTGTGCCTAGCTCCTACGAGCAGTACTTC. Its protein is CASRPVPSSYEQYF.